The TCR beta chain under discussion was sequenced for a study of T cells in Graves' hyperthyroidism and ophthalmopathy. Study results and limitations: Among thyroid clonotypes expanded above 0.001, most also appeared in blood.

The CDR3 has 15 residues. Germline V gene data show CDR1 as SGHVS and CDR2 as FQNEAQ. Trimming took off 5 bases at V and 3 bases at J, with 17 bases between the two ends. There are a few counts of this clonotype. As yet, its antigen is unknown. Over 18 months, lack of ophthalmopathy progression marked Graves' hyperthyroidism as stable. Exclusions: uncontrolled infection, other autoimmune disease, pregnancy, lactation. Clinical symptoms, serum thyroxine and TRAb, thyroid ultrasound and orbital computed tomography together formed the diagnostic basis. RNA transcripts yielded amplified TCR beta CDR3 regions. First-round RT-PCR of the TCR CDR3 relied on the HTBI primer set. TCRdb redid the calling of the multiplex PCR reads with MiXCR, one entry per CDR3 protein. The sample lists 700,000 or so distinct CDR3 sequences, 15% to 20% occurring once.

This sequence was found in a man between 18 and 29 years old with Graves' hyperthyroidism. The chain employs TRBV7-8 and TRBJ2-7; D is possibly TRBD1 (6 bases). The sample taken for sequencing was blood. In DNA form, the CDR3 reads TGTGCCAGCAGCATCTCCCCGGCCAGGGGCTACGAGCAGTACTTC. Residues: CASSISPARGYEQYF.